This T cell receptor (beta chain) was sequenced during a study of neurological immune-mediated disorders (dated by TCRdb to the late 2010s). As for the study more broadly: Peripheral blood TCR-beta repertoires from HTLV-I-associated myelopathy (HAM/TSP) patients, multiple sclerosis patients and healthy controls were compared by UMI-based sequencing. The 106 TCR-beta libraries covered PBMC samples along with longitudinal samples, technical triplicates, and paired sorted CD4+ and CD8+ T-cell subsets. The cohort included roughly 71 subjects: about 14 with HAM/TSP, approximately 35 with multiple sclerosis, and about 20 healthy controls. Broader findings and caveats from the paper: TCR clonal expansion was highest in HAM/TSP patients and lowest in MS patients, with MS patients falling below even healthy controls. No identical CDR3 amino acid sequences were found to be shared among expanded clones across subjects, suggesting that TCR-beta repertoires were private in all groups.

In its sample, this clonotype was seen many times. What this receptor recognizes is not known. Base quality data are lacking; no much larger clone is found one base away. V lost 4 bases and J lost 3 bases; the stretch between them is 10 bases long. The CDR3 goes from the cysteine to the phenylalanine over 13 residues. Left in the record is the CDR3 DNA by itself, 39 bases read in frame from the first base. CDR1 and CDR2, per the germline V gene, are SGHRS and YFSETQ. cDNA was synthesized by template-switch 5'RACE using a primer with a 10-nucleotide random unique molecular identifier that tagged each TCR transcript. Every sequencing run yielded over 190 million TCR-beta sequences covering 15-18 subjects. The RNeasy kit was used for extraction of total RNA. Using the KAPA Real-time Library Amplification kit, TCR-beta VDJ regions were amplified with primers for the TCR constant region and the 5'RACE anchor. A first PCR added sample indexes and Illumina adaptors, and a second PCR then raised library yield. After purification with Ampure beads, the TCR product of roughly 650 bp was size-selected on a 2% E-gel SizeSelection system. Library quality was checked on a Bioanalyzer, concentration was measured with Qubit, and libraries were quantified with the Kapa Library Quantification kit before pooling. Libraries were sequenced paired-end 2 x 150 bp on an Illumina HiSeq 2500. To increase sequence diversity, about 24-32% phiX was spiked into each library pool. Per the source publication's procedure: Quality-filtered reads were processed with the UMI-based MiGEC pipeline, and over 85% of raw TCR sequences were removed by the MiGEC pipeline during error correction. IMGT germline references were used for alignment of VDJ genes, and clonotypes were defined by a unique CDR3 amino acid sequence together with V-J genes. Clonal expansion, Shannon diversity and CDR3 relatedness (CalcPairwiseDistances, ClusterSamples) were evaluated with VDJtools, and phylogenetic trees were built with CLCbio workbench. Using coefficient-of-variation modelling across technical triplicates, the study counted a clone as expanded if it had at least 8 unique UMIs. TCRdb redid the processing of the public reads, applying fastp at Q25 and MiXCR, and retained in-frame beta chains. Each entry is one CDR3 protein sequence, shown with its most common DNA and genes. None of the V and J calls come from the authors' own analysis; TCRdb made them. A total of tens of thousands of distinct CDR3 sequences appear in this sample, roughly an eighth of them only once. The top ten clones comprise 1.5% to 2% of the sample.

The healthy controls were volunteers from blood banks in Maryland, USA. For the unsorted PBMC libraries, 2 million PBMCs were stored in RNAlater at -80 degrees C until RNA extraction and were used to generate the libraries. PBMCs were separated from peripheral blood using Ficoll-Hypaque density gradient centrifugation and then cryopreserved in liquid nitrogen. The clonotype originates from a man aged 60 to 75 in good health. Material: PBMCs. The chain uses TRBV5-1 and TRBJ1-2; possibly the D gene is TRBD1, per 5 matching bases. The sequenced DNA: TGCGCCAGCAGCCCGCTAGGGGACTATGGCTACACCTTC. Its amino acids are CASSPLGDYGYTF.